This TCR beta chain appears in the sequencing data of a study of cytomegalovirus exposure and HLA in healthy donors. The PCR ran on 60 Vbeta and 13 Jbeta primers. Produced via immunoSEQ multiplex PCR; TCRdb's table is partial and in-frame only. The sample consists of 150,000 to 160,000 clones, 82% of them appearing once. The CDR3 extends over 16 amino acids. Germline values: CDR1 GTSNPN, CDR2 SVGIG (reference sequence). V was pared by 1 base and J by 2 bases, with 16 bases between. The receptor was isolated from a woman in her fifties or sixties in good health and CMV-seropositive. V is TRBV30 and J is TRBJ2-3, with D possibly TRBD1 on 6 matching bases. Specimen: PBMCs. CDR3 nucleotides: TGTGCCTGGAGTGCTAGGACAGACGTTTCCACAGATACGCAGTATTTT. Translating gives CAWSARTDVSTDTQYF.